Listed below are T cell receptor beta chains from one sample, sequenced in a study of PD-1 blockade in classical Hodgkin lymphoma. Clones were sequenced by immunoSEQ multiplex PCR, and TCRdb holds only the in-frame ones, with some missing. Of roughly 15,000 clones listed, 83% were seen once; the top ten hold roughly a fifth. The sample consisted of peripheral blood mononuclear cells (PBMCs), taken at baseline. These receptor sequences come from a human donor with classical Hodgkin lymphoma. Each CDR3 is given with its conserved first and last residue. Each record gives: clone size, D gene, J gene, V gene, CDR3 protein, CDR3 DNA. The D gene is left open where the match is weak. The size field is filled for only some rows; it gives once, few, many or a size class.

few TRBD1 TRBJ1-4 TRBV5-1 CASSSSQGAGEKLFF TGCGCCAGCAGCTCATCACAGGGGGCAGGGGAAAAACTGTTTTTT
. . TRBJ2-3 TRBV9 CASSVVGDRTDTQYF TGTGCCAGCAGCGTAGTCGGGGATCGCACAGATACGCAGTATTTT
once . TRBJ2-1 TRBV19 CASKRTASSYNEQFF TGTGCCAGTAAACGGACCGCGAGCTCCTACAATGAGCAGTTCTTC
. . TRBJ1-2 TRBV7-9 CASSPPALRANYGYTF TGTGCCAGCAGCCCCCCCGCGCTCAGAGCTAACTATGGCTACACCTTC
. . TRBJ2-1 TRBV4-3 CASSQGTGVSYNEQFF TGCGCCAGCAGCCAAGGTACTGGCGTCAGCTACAATGAGCAGTTCTTC
. TRBD1 TRBJ1-3 TRBV6-6 CASSEGARGNTIYF TGTGCCAGCAGTGAGGGGGCGCGGGGAAACACCATATATTTT
. . TRBJ1-5 TRBV28 CASSLAHLNQPQHF TGTGCCAGCAGTTTGGCACACCTCAATCAGCCCCAGCATTTT
. TRBD1 TRBJ1-1 TRBV11-2 CASSPLGPGGAFF TGTGCCAGCAGCCCTCTGGGGCCAGGGGGAGCTTTCTTT
. . TRBJ1-3 TRBV29-1 CSVEDPWGKGGNTIYF TGCAGCGTTGAAGACCCTTGGGGGAAAGGTGGAAACACCATATATTTT
. . TRBJ1-1 TRBV7-6 CASSSFGGSEAFF TGTGCCAGCAGCTCCTTCGGGGGCAGTGAAGCTTTCTTT
. . TRBJ1-5 TRBV4-1 CASSQLAGTFSNQPQHF TGCGCCAGCAGCCAGCTGGCCGGGACTTTTAGCAATCAGCCCCAGCATTTT
. TRBD1 TRBJ2-1 TRBV5-4 CASSLGQGVDNEQFF TGTGCCAGCAGCTTGGGACAGGGAGTTGACAATGAGCAGTTCTTC
. . TRBJ2-1 TRBV7-6 CASSLGWGVVYNEQFF TGTGCCAGCAGCTTAGGCTGGGGGGTTGTTTACAATGAGCAGTTCTTC
. . TRBJ2-6 TRBV6-5 CASSRSKTGANVLTF TGTGCCAGCAGCCGCAGCAAAACTGGGGCCAACGTCCTGACTTTC
. . TRBJ2-1 TRBV14 CASSLGAGRLYNEQFF TGTGCCAGCAGCTTAGGGGCAGGGCGACTATACAATGAGCAGTTCTTC
. TRBD1 TRBJ1-5 TRBV19 CASNPTGGNQPQHF TGTGCCAGTAATCCAACAGGGGGGAATCAGCCCCAGCATTTT
. . TRBJ1-6 TRBV6-5 CASSYSSQLHNSPLHF TGTGCCAGCAGTTACTCAAGCCAGTTGCATAATTCACCCCTCCACTTT
. . TRBJ2-2 TRBV2 CASSLFFTGELFF TGTGCCAGCAGCCTGTTTTTCACCGGGGAGCTGTTTTTT
once . TRBJ1-3 TRBV7-2 CASSSLWGGNTIYF TGTGCCAGCAGCTCTCTCTGGGGGGGAAACACCATATATTTT
. . TRBJ2-3 TRBV27 CASSLPGRGTQYF TGTGCCAGCAGTCTGCCAGGGCGCGGTACGCAGTATTTT
few . TRBJ1-2 TRBV7-9 CASSFTGRRGYTF TGTGCCAGCAGCTTCACAGGGAGACGGGGCTACACCTTC
. . TRBJ2-7 TRBV19 CASSLGVGQSREQYF TGTGCCAGTAGCCTCGGGGTGGGGCAATCCCGAGAGCAGTACTTC
. . TRBJ1-1 TRBV19 CASSIQRQLQNTEAFF TGTGCCAGTAGTATTCAGCGGCAGCTCCAGAACACTGAAGCTTTCTTT
. . TRBJ2-2 TRBV2 CASRLATGELFF TGTGCCAGCAGACTAGCTACTGGGGAGCTGTTTTTT
once . TRBJ1-2 TRBV4-1 CASSQDRGIYYGYTF TGCGCCAGCAGCCAAGATAGGGGAATTTACTATGGCTACACCTTC
. TRBD1 TRBJ2-7 TRBV7-9 CASSRRDRRIYEQYF TGTGCCAGCAGCCGCCGGGACAGGAGAATTTACGAGCAGTACTTC
. TRBD1 TRBJ2-3 TRBV19 CASSIQGAGVTDTQYF TGTGCCAGTAGTATACAGGGGGCCGGAGTCACAGATACGCAGTATTTT
. TRBD1 TRBJ2-5 TRBV4-3 CASSQGGQGGETQYF TGCGCCAGCAGCCAAGGTGGACAGGGCGGGGAGACCCAGTACTTC
. . TRBJ2-3 TRBV10-1 CASSGRGRTDTQYF TGCGCCAGCAGTGGCAGGGGCCGTACAGATACGCAGTATTTT
once . TRBJ2-1 TRBV7-8 CASSKGDIHNEQFF TGTGCCAGCTCGAAGGGGGACATCCACAATGAGCAGTTCTTC
. . TRBJ1-5 TRBV7-8 CASSLGEPYSNQPQHF TGTGCCAGCAGCCTTGGCGAGCCATATAGCAATCAGCCCCAGCATTTT
. TRBD1 TRBJ2-7 TRBV27 CASSLRSGQGYQRTGYEQYF TGTGCCAGCAGTTTAAGGTCGGGACAGGGGTACCAACGTACTGGCTACGAGCAGTACTTC
few . TRBJ2-2 TRBV27 CASRWAVNTGELFF TGTGCCAGCAGGTGGGCGGTAAACACCGGGGAGCTGTTTTTT
. . TRBJ1-5 TRBV4-3 CASSPANSQPQHF TGCGCCAGCAGCCCGGCCAACAGTCAGCCCCAGCATTTT
. TRBD1 TRBJ2-5 TRBV18 CASSLGTEETQYF TGTGCCAGCTCACTCGGGACAGAAGAGACCCAGTACTTC
. TRBD1 TRBJ2-2 TRBV7-7 CASSLQTGTSGELFF TGTGCTAGCAGCCTCCAGACAGGGACCTCCGGGGAGCTGTTTTTT
large TRBD2 TRBJ2-3 TRBV7-7 CASSLEGKTSRTDTQYF TGTGCTAGCAGCCTCGAAGGCAAGACTAGCAGGACAGATACGCAGTATTTT
. . TRBJ1-2 TRBV5-6 CASSHNPGNYGYTF TGTGCCAGCAGCCATAACCCGGGGAACTATGGCTACACCTTC
. . TRBJ2-1 TRBV7-9 CACGGGGVKVNEQFF TGTGCCTGCGGAGGGGGAGGGGTTAAGGTAAATGAGCAGTTCTTC
. . TRBJ2-1 TRBV10-1 CASSFGGSEQFF TGCGCCAGCAGTTTTGGGGGGTCTGAGCAGTTCTTC
once . TRBJ1-4 TRBV9 CASSVGQGSNEKLFF TGTGCCAGCAGCGTAGGGCAGGGGTCGAATGAAAAACTGTTTTTT
. . TRBJ1-5 TRBV28 CASSSQGLGNQPQHF TGTGCCAGCAGTTCACAGGGATTAGGGAATCAGCCCCAGCATTTT